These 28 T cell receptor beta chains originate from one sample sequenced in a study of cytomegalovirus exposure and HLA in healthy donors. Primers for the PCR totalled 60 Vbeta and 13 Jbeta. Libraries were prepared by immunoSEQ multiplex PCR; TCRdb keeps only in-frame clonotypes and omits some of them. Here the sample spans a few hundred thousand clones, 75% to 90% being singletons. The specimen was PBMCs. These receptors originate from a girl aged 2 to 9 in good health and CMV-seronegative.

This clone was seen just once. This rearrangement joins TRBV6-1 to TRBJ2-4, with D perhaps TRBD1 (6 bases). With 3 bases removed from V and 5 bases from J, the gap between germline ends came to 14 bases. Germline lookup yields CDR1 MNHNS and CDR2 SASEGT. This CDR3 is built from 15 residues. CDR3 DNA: TGTGCCAGCAGTGAGGGAACAGGGTACCAAAACATTCAGTACTTC. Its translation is CASSEGTGYQNIQYF.

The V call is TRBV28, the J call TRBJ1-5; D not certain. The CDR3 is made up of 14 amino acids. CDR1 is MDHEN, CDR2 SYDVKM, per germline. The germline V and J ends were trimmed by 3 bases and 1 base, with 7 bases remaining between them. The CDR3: CASSFGRSNQPQHF. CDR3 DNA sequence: TGTGCCAGCAGTTTTGGCCGCAGCAATCAGCCCCAGCATTTT. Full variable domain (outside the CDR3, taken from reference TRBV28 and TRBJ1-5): DVKVTQSSRYLVKRTGEKVFLECVQDMDHENMFWYRQDPGLGLRLIYFSYDVKMKEKGDIPEGYSVSREKKERFSLILESASTNQTSMYLCASSFGRSNQPQHFGDGTRLSIL.

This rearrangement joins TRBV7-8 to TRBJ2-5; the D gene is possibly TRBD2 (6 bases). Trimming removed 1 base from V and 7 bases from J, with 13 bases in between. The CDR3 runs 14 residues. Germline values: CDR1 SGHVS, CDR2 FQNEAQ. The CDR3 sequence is CASSLGGTLVTQYF. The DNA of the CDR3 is TGTGCCAGCAGCTTAGGGGGGACTTTGGTGACCCAGTACTTC. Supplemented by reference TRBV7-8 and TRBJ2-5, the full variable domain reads GAGVSQSPRYKVAKRGQDVALRCDPISGHVSLFWYQQALGQGPEFLTYFQNEAQLDKSGLPSDRFFAERPEGSVSTLKIQRTQQEDSAVYLCASSLGGTLVTQYFGPGTRLLVL.

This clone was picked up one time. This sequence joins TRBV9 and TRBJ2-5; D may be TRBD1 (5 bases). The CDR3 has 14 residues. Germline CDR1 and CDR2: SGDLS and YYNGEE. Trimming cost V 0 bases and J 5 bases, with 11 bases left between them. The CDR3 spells CASSVGGIMETQYF. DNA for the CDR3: TGTGCCAGCAGCGTAGGGGGCATCATGGAGACCCAGTACTTC.

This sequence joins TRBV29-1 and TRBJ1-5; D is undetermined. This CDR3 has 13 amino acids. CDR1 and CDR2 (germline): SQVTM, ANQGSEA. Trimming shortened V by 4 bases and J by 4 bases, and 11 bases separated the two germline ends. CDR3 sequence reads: CSVANERNQPQHF. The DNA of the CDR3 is TGCAGCGTTGCCAATGAGAGGAATCAGCCCCAGCATTTT.

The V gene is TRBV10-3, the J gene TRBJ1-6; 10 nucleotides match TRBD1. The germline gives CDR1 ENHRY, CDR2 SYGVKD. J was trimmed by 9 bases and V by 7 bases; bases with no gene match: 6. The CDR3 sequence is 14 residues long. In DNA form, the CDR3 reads TGTGCCATCATGGGACAGGGGAGATCTTCACCCCTCCACTTT. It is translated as CAIMGQGRSSPLHF.

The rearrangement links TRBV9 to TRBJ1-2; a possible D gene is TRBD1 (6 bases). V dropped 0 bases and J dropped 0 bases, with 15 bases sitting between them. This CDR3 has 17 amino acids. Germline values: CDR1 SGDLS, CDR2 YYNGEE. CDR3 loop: CASSVVEHTGTNYGYTF. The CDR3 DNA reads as TGTGCCAGCAGCGTAGTTGAACACACAGGGACTAACTATGGCTACACCTTC.

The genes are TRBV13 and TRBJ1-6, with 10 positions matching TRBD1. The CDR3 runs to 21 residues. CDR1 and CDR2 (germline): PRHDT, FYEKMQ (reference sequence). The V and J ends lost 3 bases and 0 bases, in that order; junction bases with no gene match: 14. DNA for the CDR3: TGTGCCAGCAGCTTTAGAAGGGGACAGGGGCCACAAAGCTCCTATAATTCACCCCTCCACTTT. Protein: CASSFRRGQGPQSSYNSPLHF.

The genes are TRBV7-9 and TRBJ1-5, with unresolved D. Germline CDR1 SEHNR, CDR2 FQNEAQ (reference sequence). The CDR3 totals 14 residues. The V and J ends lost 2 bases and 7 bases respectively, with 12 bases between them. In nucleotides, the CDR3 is TGTGCCAGCAGCTTAACGGGGTTACCCCAGCCCCAGCATTTT. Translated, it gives CASSLTGLPQPQHF.

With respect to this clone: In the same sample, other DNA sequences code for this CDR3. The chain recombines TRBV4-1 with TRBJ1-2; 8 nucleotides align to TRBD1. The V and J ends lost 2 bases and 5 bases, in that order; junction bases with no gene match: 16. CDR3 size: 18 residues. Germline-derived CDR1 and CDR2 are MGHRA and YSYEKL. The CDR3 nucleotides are TGCGCCAGCAGCCAACCCGGACAGGGATTATCCCGTGCATATGGCTACACCTTC. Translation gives CASSQPGQGLSRAYGYTF.

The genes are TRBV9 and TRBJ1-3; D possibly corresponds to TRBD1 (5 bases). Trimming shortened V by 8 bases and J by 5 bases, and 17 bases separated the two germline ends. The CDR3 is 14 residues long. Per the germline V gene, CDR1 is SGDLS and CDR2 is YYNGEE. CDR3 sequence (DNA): TGTGCCAGATCGACCGGGACTCGTCGAAACACCATATATTTT. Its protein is CARSTGTRRNTIYF.

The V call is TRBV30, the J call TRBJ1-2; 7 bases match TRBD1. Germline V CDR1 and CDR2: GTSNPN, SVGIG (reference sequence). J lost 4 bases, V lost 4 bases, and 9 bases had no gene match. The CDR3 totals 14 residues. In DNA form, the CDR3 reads TGTGCCTGGACGTGGCGACAGGGAACCTATGGCTACACCTTC. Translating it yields CAWTWRQGTYGYTF.

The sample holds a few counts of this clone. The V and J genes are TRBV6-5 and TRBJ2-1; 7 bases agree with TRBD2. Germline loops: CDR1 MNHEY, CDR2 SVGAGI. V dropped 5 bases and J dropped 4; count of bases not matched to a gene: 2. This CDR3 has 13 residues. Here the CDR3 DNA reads TGTGCCAGCAGTAAGCGGGGATACAATGAGCAGTTCTTC. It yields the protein CASSKRGYNEQFF.

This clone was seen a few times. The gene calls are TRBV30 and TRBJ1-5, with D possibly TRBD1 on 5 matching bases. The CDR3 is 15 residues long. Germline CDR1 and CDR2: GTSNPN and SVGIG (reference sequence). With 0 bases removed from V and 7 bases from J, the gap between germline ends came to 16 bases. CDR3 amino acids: CAWSVRSGSWQPQHF. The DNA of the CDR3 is TGTGCCTGGAGTGTACGATCAGGGTCTTGGCAGCCCCAGCATTTT.

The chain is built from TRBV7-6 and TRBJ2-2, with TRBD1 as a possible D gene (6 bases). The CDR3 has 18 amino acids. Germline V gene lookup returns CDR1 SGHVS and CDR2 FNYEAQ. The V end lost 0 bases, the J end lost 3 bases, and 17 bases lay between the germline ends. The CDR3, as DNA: TGTGCCAGCAGCTTAGCGTTAAACAGGGCCGGGTACACCGGGGAGCTGTTTTTT. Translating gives CASSLALNRAGYTGELFF.

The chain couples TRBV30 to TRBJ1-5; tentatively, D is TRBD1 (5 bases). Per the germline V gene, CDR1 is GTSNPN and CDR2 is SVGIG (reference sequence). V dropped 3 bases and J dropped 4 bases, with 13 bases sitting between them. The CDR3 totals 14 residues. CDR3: CAWSVRGGNQPQHF. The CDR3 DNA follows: TGTGCCTGGAGCGTCCGGGGGGGAAATCAGCCCCAGCATTTT. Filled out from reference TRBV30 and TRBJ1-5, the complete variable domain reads SQTIHQWPATLVQPVGSPLSLECTVEGTSNPNLYWYRQAAGRGLQLLFYSVGIGQISSEVPQNLSASRPQDRQFILSSKKLLLSDSGFYLCAWSVRGGNQPQHFGDGTRLSIL.

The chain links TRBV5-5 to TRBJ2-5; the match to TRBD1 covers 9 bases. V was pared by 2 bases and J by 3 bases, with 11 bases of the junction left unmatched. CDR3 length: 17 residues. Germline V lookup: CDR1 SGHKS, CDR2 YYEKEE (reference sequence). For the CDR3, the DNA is TGTGCCAGCAGCTTTCTCATCCGGGACAGGGTTGAAGAGACCCAGTACTTC. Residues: CASSFLIRDRVEETQYF.

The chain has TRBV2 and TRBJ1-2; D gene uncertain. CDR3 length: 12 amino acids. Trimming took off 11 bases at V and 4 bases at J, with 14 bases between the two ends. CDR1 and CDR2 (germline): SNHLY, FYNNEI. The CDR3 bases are TGTGCCTGTGAGGAAGGTGTCTATGGCTACACCTTC. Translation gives CACEEGVYGYTF.

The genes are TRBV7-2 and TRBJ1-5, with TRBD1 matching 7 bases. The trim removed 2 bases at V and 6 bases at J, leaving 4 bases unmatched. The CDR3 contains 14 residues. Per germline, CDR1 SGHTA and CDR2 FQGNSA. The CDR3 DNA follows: TGTGCCAGCAGCTTAAGCAGGGGGAGTCAGCCCCAGCATTTT. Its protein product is CASSLSRGSQPQHF.

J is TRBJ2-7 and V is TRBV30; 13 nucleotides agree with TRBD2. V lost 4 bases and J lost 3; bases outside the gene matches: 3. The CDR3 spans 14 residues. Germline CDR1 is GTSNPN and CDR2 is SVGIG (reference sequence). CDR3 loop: CAWTRTSGSYEQYF. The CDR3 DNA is TGTGCCTGGACAAGGACTAGCGGGAGCTACGAGCAGTACTTC.

DNA of the CDR3: TGTGCCAGCAGCTTAATCCCGGGCGGGAGTGACAATGAGCAGTTCTTC. It specifies CASSLIPGGSDNEQFF. The V and J genes are TRBV11-2 and TRBJ2-1, with 7 bases fitting TRBD2. This CDR3 has 16 residues. V gave up 2 bases and J gave up 5 bases; unmatched junction bases: 9. Germline V CDR1 and CDR2: SGHAT, FQNNGV. The whole variable domain, remainder taken from reference TRBV11-2 and TRBJ2-1, is EAGVAQSPRYKIIEKRQSVAFWCNPISGHATLYWYQQILGQGPKLLIQFQNNGVVDDSQLPKDRFSAERLKGVDSTLKIQPAKLEDSAVYLCASSLIPGGSDNEQFFGPGTRLTVL.

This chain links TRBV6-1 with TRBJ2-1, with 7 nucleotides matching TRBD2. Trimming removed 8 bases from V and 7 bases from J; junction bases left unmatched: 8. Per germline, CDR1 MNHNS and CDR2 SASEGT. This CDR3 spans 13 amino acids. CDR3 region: CASSLAIENEQFF. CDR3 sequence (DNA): TGTGCCAGCTCACTAGCGATTGAAAATGAGCAGTTCTTC.

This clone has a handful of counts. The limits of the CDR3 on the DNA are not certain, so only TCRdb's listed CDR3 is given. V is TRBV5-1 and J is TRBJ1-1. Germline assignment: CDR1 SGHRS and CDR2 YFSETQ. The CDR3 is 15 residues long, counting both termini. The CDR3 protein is CASSFSAALNTEAFF.

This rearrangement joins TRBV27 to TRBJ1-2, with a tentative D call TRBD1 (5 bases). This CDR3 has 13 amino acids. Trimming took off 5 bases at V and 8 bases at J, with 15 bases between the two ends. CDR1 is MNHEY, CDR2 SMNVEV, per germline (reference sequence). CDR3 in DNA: TGTGCCAGCAGTCAGGGCAGGGTGAGCGGCTACACCTTC. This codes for CASSQGRVSGYTF.

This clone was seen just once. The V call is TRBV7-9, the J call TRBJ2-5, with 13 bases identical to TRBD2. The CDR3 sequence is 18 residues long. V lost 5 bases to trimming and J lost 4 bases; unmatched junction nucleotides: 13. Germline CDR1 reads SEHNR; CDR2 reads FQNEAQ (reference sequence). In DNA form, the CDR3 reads TGTGCCAGCAGCCCGAGGACTAGCGGGAGAAAATTGGGAGAGACCCAGTACTTC. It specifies CASSPRTSGRKLGETQYF.

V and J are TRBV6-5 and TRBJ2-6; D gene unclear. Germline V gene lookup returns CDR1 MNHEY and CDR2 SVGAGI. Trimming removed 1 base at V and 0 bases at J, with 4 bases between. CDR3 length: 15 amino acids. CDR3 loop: CASSYYNSGANVLTF. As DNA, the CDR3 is TGTGCCAGCAGTTACTACAACTCTGGGGCCAACGTCCTGACTTTC.

The CDR3 DNA follows: TGTGCCAGCAGCTTAAGATACAGGGCATTCACAGATACGCAGTATTTT. This translates into CASSLRYRAFTDTQYF. The V gene is TRBV7-2, the J gene TRBJ2-3, with D maybe TRBD1 (6 bases). Germline-derived CDR1 and CDR2 are SGHTA and FQGNSA. CDR3 length equals 16 residues. The V end was cut by 2 bases, the J end by 2 bases, with 14 bases between.

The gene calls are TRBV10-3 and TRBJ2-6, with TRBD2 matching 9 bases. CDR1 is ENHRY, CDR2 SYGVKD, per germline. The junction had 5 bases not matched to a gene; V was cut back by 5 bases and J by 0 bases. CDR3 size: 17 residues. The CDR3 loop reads CAISQTSGFSGANVLTF. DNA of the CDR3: TGTGCCATCAGTCAAACTAGCGGGTTCTCTGGGGCCAACGTCCTGACTTTC.